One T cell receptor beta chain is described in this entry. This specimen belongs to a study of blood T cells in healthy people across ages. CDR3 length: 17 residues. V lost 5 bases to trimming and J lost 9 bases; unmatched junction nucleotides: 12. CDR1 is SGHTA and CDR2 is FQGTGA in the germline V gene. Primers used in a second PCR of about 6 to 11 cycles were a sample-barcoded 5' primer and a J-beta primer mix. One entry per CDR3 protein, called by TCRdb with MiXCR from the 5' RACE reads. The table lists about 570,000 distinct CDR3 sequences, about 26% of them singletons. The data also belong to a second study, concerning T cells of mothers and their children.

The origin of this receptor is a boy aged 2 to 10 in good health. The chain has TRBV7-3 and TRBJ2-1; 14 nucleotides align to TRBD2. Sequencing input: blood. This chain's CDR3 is CASSPRGTSGRRGEQFF. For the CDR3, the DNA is TGTGCCAGCAGCCCAAGAGGGACTAGCGGGAGAAGGGGTGAGCAGTTCTTC.